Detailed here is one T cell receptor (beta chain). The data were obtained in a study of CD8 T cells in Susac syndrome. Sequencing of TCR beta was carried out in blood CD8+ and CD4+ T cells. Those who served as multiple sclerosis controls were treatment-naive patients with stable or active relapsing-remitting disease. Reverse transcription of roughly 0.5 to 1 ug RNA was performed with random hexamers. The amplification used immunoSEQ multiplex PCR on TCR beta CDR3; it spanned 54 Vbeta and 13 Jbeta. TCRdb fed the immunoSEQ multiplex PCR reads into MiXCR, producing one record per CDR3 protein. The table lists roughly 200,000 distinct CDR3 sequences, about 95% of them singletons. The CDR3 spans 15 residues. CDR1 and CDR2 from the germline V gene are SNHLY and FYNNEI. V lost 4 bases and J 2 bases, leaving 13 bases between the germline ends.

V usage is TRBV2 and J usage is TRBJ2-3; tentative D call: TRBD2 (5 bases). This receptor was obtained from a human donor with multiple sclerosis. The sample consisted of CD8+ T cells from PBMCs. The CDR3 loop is CASSAPVGVTDTQYF. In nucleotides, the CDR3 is TGTGCCAGCAGTGCCCCGGTGGGAGTCACAGATACGCAGTATTTT. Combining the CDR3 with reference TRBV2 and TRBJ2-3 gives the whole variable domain EPEVTQTPSHQVTQMGQEVILRCVPISNHLYFYWYRQILGQKVEFLVSFYNNEISEKSEIFDDQFSVERPDGSNFTLKIRSTKLEDSAMYFCASSAPVGVTDTQYFGPGTRLTVL.